Listed below are T cell receptor beta chains from one sample, sequenced in a study of blood T cells in healthy people across ages. TCRdb analysed the 5' RACE reads with MiXCR anew, one entry per CDR3 protein. This sample has about 400,000 distinct CDR3 sequences, with 50% to 60% found just once. Sequenced: blood. These receptors all stem from a man aged 60-69 years in good health. CDR3s include the opening cysteine and the closing phenylalanine or tryptophan. Fields, in order: clone size, J gene, V gene, D gene, CDR3 protein, CDR3 DNA. A D gene is named only where the DNA matches it firmly. A row's size may be missing; if present it is once, few, many or a size class.

- TRBJ2-1 TRBV12-3/TRBV12-4 TRBD2 CASSGLAGPGEQFF TGTGCCAGCAGTGGGCTAGCGGGGCCGGGTGAGCAGTTCTTC
- TRBJ2-7 TRBV12-3/TRBV12-4 - CASSLFSAEQYF TGTGCCAGCAGTTTGTTTTCAGCCGAGCAGTACTTC
once TRBJ2-7 TRBV5-1 TRBD1 CASSMGQGSSYEQYF TGCGCCAGCAGCATGGGACAGGGGAGCTCCTACGAGCAGTACTTC
few TRBJ2-7 TRBV30 - CAWSVGTHSSYEQYF TGTGCCTGGAGTGTCGGGACACACAGCTCCTACGAGCAGTACTTC
- TRBJ2-1 TRBV30 TRBD2 CAWSVGSGIYNEQFF TGTGCCTGGAGTGTAGGTAGCGGGATCTACAATGAGCAGTTCTTC
few TRBJ2-3 TRBV7-2 - CASSWGRGDTQYF TGTGCCAGCAGCTGGGGCCGCGGAGATACGCAGTATTTT
- TRBJ2-7 TRBV6-2/TRBV6-3 - CASSYGGIRQVDSYEQYF TGTGCCAGCAGTTATGGGGGGATCAGACAGGTCGACTCCTACGAGCAGTACTTC
- TRBJ2-7 TRBV28 TRBD1 CASSSGTAHYNEQYF TGTGCCAGCAGCTCCGGGACAGCACACTACAATGAGCAGTACTTC
- TRBJ1-1 TRBV6-1 - CASSEAGWRTEAFF TGTGCCAGCAGTGAAGCGGGGTGGAGAACTGAAGCTTTCTTT
- TRBJ2-3 TRBV9 TRBD2 CASSRELAVDTQYF TGTGCCAGCAGCCGGGAGCTAGCGGTGGATACGCAGTATTTT
- TRBJ1-4 TRBV20-1 TRBD1 CSASEGGEEKLFF TGCAGTGCTAGTGAAGGGGGCGAGGAAAAACTGTTTTTT
few TRBJ1-5 TRBV28 - CASSLRADLAPQHF TGTGCCAGCAGTTTAAGGGCAGACCTAGCGCCCCAGCATTTT
- TRBJ2-7 TRBV20-1 - CSARGGAPYEQYF TGCAGTGCTAGGGGCGGGGCCCCCTACGAGCAGTACTTC
- TRBJ1-1 TRBV7-2 TRBD1 CASSPRTGPEAFF TGTGCCAGCAGCCCCAGGACAGGGCCTGAAGCTTTCTTT
- TRBJ2-7 TRBV5-1 - CASSLRFGGGEQYF TGCGCCAGCAGCTTGAGATTTGGAGGGGGCGAGCAGTACTTC
few TRBJ2-1 TRBV20-1 TRBD2 CSARFSGLAVEQFF TGCAGTGCTAGATTCTCGGGACTAGCGGTTGAGCAGTTCTTC
- TRBJ2-7 TRBV20-1 TRBD1 CRGSGTGQGIRYEQYF TGCAGGGGTAGTGGTACGGGACAGGGAATTAGGTACGAGCAGTACTTC
once TRBJ2-1 TRBV10-3 TRBD2 CAISGGASGANEQFF TGTGCCATCAGCGGAGGGGCTAGCGGGGCGAATGAGCAGTTCTTC
- TRBJ1-1 TRBV5-1 - CASSLVAGSTEAFF TGCGCCAGCAGCTTGGTCGCGGGTTCGACTGAAGCTTTCTTT
- TRBJ1-2 TRBV7-9 TRBD1 CASSSDREIGGYTF TGTGCCAGCAGCTCCGACAGGGAGATTGGAGGCTACACCTTC
few TRBJ2-1 TRBV20-1 TRBD2 CSAWTSGRGVYNEQFF TGCAGTGCTTGGACTAGCGGGAGAGGGGTCTACAATGAGCAGTTCTTC
- TRBJ2-5 TRBV25-1 TRBD1 CASRVRTGVQQETQYF TGTGCCAGCAGGGTTAGGACAGGGGTACAACAAGAGACCCAGTACTTC
- TRBJ2-5 TRBV14 TRBD2 CASSQDSRLASLEQYF TGTGCCAGCAGCCAAGATTCGAGACTAGCGTCTCTTGAGCAGTACTTC
- TRBJ2-1 TRBV20-1 TRBD2 CSATILAVALGEQFF TGCAGTGCTACCATACTAGCGGTCGCCCTCGGTGAGCAGTTCTTC
- TRBJ1-4 TRBV3-1 - CASSRTNSPNEKLFF TGTGCCAGCAGTCGGACAAATTCTCCAAATGAAAAACTGTTTTTT
few TRBJ2-7 TRBV7-2 TRBD1 CASSPRDSSYEQYF TGTGCCAGCAGCCCCCGGGACAGCTCCTACGAGCAGTACTTC
- TRBJ2-1 TRBV20-1 - CSASLVGGAGYNEQFF TGCAGTGCTAGTCTTGTAGGGGGAGCAGGCTACAATGAGCAGTTCTTC
few TRBJ2-7 TRBV6-2/TRBV6-3 - CASGNGPREQYF TGTGCCAGCGGCAACGGTCCTCGGGAGCAGTACTTC
- TRBJ2-1 TRBV10-3 TRBD2 CAISESPSGEFNEQFF TGTGCCATCAGTGAGTCGCCTAGCGGGGAGTTTAATGAGCAGTTCTTC
many TRBJ2-3 TRBV6-1 - CASRPGAFTDTQYF TGTGCCAGCAGGCCGGGTGCTTTCACAGATACGCAGTATTTT
few TRBJ1-2 TRBV7-2 - CASSLVIGGDGGYTF TGTGCCAGCAGCTTAGTAATTGGAGGGGACGGTGGCTACACCTTC
- TRBJ2-3 TRBV14 - CASSQDRLSFLDTQYF TGTGCCAGCAGCCAAGACCGACTATCGTTCTTAGATACGCAGTATTTT
- TRBJ1-5 TRBV28 TRBD1 CASSDTGEYQPQHF TGTGCCAGCAGTGACACAGGGGAGTATCAGCCCCAGCATTTT
- TRBJ1-1 TRBV10-3 - CAISEQINTEAFF TGTGCCATCAGTGAGCAGATTAACACTGAAGCTTTCTTT
few TRBJ2-1 TRBV20-1 - CSARDPARAGEQFF TGCAGTGCTAGAGATCCGGCGCGGGCAGGTGAGCAGTTCTTC
- TRBJ2-1 TRBV6-5 TRBD1 CASRLDRGFYNEQFF TGTGCCAGCAGACTCGACAGGGGCTTCTACAATGAGCAGTTCTTC
few TRBJ1-2 TRBV20-1 TRBD1 CSARVQGSDRGYGYTF TGCAGTGCTAGAGTCCAAGGGTCGGACAGGGGATATGGCTACACCTTC
- TRBJ1-1 TRBV5-1 - CASSLYSDSPGSEAFF TGCGCCAGCAGCTTGTATAGCGATTCCCCCGGATCTGAAGCTTTCTTT
- TRBJ2-5 TRBV7-9 - CASSVGTVKETQYF TGTGCCAGCAGCGTCGGGACTGTGAAAGAGACCCAGTACTTC
- TRBJ2-1 TRBV20-1 TRBD2 CSASRAAGPLGNEQFF TGCAGTGCTAGCCGGGCAGCGGGACCCCTCGGCAATGAGCAGTTCTTC
few TRBJ2-7 TRBV20-1 - CSASGSGTPYEQYF TGCAGTGCTAGTGGAAGCGGTACCCCCTACGAGCAGTACTTC
once TRBJ1-2 TRBV12-3/TRBV12-4 - CASSRTASYGYTF TGTGCCAGCAGCCGGACCGCCTCTTATGGCTACACCTTC
- TRBJ2-2 TRBV24-1 - CATSDSFEGSGELFF TGTGCCACCAGTGATTCGTTCGAAGGGTCCGGGGAGCTGTTTTTT
few TRBJ2-5 TRBV18 TRBD1 CASSPPGTAQETQYF TGTGCCAGCTCACCTCCCGGGACAGCCCAAGAGACCCAGTACTTC
- TRBJ2-7 TRBV20-1 - CSARPSARVYSYEQYF TGCAGTGCTAGACCGTCCGCCAGGGTATACTCCTACGAGCAGTACTTC
- TRBJ1-5 TRBV20-1 - CSARGVGYSNQPQHF TGCAGTGCTAGAGGGGTGGGGTATAGCAATCAGCCCCAGCATTTT
- TRBJ2-7 TRBV7-9 - CASSPILPAGSYEQYF TGTGCCAGCAGCCCGATCCTGCCGGCAGGGTCCTACGAGCAGTACTTC
few TRBJ1-6 TRBV7-2 - CASSFTGNSPLHF TGTGCCAGCAGCTTTACAGGGAATTCACCCCTCCACTTT